The clone carrying this T cell receptor (beta chain) showed up just a few times. Its antigen is as yet unknown. The source of the sample is a study of T cell repertoires in cytomegalovirus infection. Notes on the study in general: HLA-C-restricted CMV-specific TCR beta clonotypes were dominant in the ex vivo response.

Germline assignment: CDR1 SEHNR and CDR2 FQNEAQ (reference sequence). V lost 5 bases and J 7 bases, leaving 20 bases between the germline ends. CDR3 length: 15 residues. TCRdb redid the calling of the reads with MiXCR, one entry per CDR3 protein. Of roughly 990,000 distinct CDR3 sequences listed, about 33% are singletons. The gene calls are TRBV7-9 and TRBJ1-2; possible D gene TRBD1, 5 bases. This specimen consisted of cultured CD8+ T cells from PBMCs, obtained from culture after CMV antigen stimulation. This sequence was found in a human donor in good health (CMV status not recorded). Some clones in this sample may be carry-over from other donors' samples. The CDR3 sequence: CASSLGTGSPGGYTF. The CDR3 nucleotides read TGTGCCAGCAGCCTTGGGACGGGCTCCCCAGGTGGCTACACCTTC. Full variable domain (missing parts from reference TRBV7-9 and TRBJ1-2): DTGVSQNPRHKITKRGQNVTFRCDPISEHNRLYWYRQTLGQGPEFLTYFQNEAQLEKSRLLSDRFSAERPKGSFSTLEIQRTEQGDSAMYLCASSLGTGSPGGYTFGSGTRLTVV.